Reported below is one T cell receptor beta chain. In the study's own analysis: Scientists estimated how many nucleated cells there were by amplifying reference gene primers. Assay used: immunoSEQ multiplex PCR; TCRdb lists only in-frame clones, some missing. That table furnishes V, J and clone size, whereas the DNA furnished D and trimming. Here the sample spans about 170,000 clones, roughly 80% being singletons. A Seattle source enrolled patients during active infection and followed them longitudinally. The source of the sample is a study of blood T cell repertoires in COVID-19. Study information: The United States, Italy and Spain were the sources of the acute and convalescent COVID-19 samples. T cells, B-cell-depleted T cells, or PBMCs provided the cDNA or gDNA that served as material.

The germline gives CDR1 MNHEY, CDR2 SVGAGI. This CDR3 has 15 amino acids. The V and J ends lost 7 bases and 4 bases, in that order; junction bases with no gene match: 8. The rearrangement joins TRBV6-5 to TRBJ2-1; TRBD1 agrees at 9 bases. The receptor's source is a woman aged 40 to 55 with COVID-19, enrolled during active disease. The source material was peripheral blood. CDR3 coding DNA: TGTGCCAGCACCCTAGACAGGGGGTCATACAATGAGCAGTTCTTC. Encoded protein: CASTLDRGSYNEQFF.